This T cell receptor beta chain was captured by sequencing in a study of T-cell memory formation after mild COVID-19. Overall study findings and caveats: Some responding clones appeared in pre-infection memory, suggesting cross-reactive memory joined.

This clonotype was found a few times. Its target is not known. Each CDR3 protein gets one entry after TCRdb re-called the 5' RACE reads with MiXCR. Of about 430,000 distinct CDR3 sequences listed, roughly 18% are singletons. V shed 0 bases and J shed 5 bases, with 13 bases lying between them. Germline V gives CDR1 SGHVS, CDR2 FQNEAQ. CDR3 length: 15 amino acids. Sample: PBMCs or a T cell subset sorted from them (not recorded which). The V gene is TRBV7-8, the J gene TRBJ2-5, with D perhaps matching TRBD2 (5 bases). The receptor was isolated from a man between 18 and 29 years old who had mild COVID-19 (a few samples of this study predate the infection). Cell type and time point are not known. The CDR3 nucleotides read TGTGCCAGCAGCTTAGCCCGGGCCCCGGGGGAGACCCAGTACTTC. Amino acids: CASSLARAPGETQYF.